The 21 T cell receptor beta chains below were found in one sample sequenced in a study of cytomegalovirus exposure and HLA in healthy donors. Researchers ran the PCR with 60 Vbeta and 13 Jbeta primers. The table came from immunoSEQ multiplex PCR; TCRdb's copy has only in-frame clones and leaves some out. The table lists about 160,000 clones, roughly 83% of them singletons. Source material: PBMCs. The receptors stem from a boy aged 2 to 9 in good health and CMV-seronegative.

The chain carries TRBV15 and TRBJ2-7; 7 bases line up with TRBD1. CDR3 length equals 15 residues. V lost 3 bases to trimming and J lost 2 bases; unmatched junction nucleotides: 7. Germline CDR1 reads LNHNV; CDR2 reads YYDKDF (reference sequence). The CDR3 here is CATSRGIGQAYEQYF. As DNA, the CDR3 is TGTGCCACCAGCAGGGGGATTGGACAGGCCTACGAGCAGTACTTC.

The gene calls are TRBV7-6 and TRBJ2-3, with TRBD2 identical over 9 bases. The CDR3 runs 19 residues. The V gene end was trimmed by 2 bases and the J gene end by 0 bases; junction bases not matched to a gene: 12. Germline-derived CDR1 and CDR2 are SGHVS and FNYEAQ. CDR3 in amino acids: CASSLIFSGGGASTDTQYF. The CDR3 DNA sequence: TGTGCCAGCAGCTTAATCTTTAGCGGGGGAGGGGCCAGCACAGATACGCAGTATTTT.

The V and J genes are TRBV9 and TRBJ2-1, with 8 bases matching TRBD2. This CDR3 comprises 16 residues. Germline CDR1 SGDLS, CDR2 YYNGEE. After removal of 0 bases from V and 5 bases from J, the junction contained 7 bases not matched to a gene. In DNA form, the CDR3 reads TGTGCCAGCAGCGTAGGGCCGGGACTAGTAAACAATGAGCAGTTCTTC. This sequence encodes CASSVGPGLVNNEQFF. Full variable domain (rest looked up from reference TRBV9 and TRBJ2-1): DSGVTQTPKHLITATGQRVTLRCSPRSGDLSVYWYQQSLDQGLQFLIQYYNGEERAKGNILERFSAQQFPDLHSELNLSSLELGDSALYFCASSVGPGLVNNEQFFGPGTRLTVL.

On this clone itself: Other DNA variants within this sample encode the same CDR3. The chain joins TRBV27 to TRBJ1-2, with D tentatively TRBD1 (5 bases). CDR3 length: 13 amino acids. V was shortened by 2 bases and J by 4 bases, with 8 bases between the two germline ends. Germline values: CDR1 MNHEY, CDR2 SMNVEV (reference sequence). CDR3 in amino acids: CASSLGGVYGYTF. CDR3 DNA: TGTGCCAGCAGTTTAGGGGGGGTCTATGGCTACACCTTC.

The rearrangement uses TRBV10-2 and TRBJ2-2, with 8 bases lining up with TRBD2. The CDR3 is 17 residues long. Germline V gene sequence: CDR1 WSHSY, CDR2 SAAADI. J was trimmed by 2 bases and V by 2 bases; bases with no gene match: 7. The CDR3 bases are TGCGCCAGCAGTGAGAATTTGGGGACTAGTAACACCGGGGAGCTGTTTTTT. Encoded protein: CASSENLGTSNTGELFF.

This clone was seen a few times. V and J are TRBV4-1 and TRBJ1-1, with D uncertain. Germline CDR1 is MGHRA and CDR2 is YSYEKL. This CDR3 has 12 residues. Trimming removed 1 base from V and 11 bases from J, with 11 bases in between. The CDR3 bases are TGCGCCAGCAGCCAAGGTCGGGAGAGTGCTTTCTTT. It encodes CASSQGRESAFF.

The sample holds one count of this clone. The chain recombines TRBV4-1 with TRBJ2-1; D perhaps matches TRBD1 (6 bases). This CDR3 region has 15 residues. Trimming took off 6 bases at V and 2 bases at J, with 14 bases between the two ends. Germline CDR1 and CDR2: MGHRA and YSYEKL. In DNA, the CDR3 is TGCGCCAGCAGAGACACAGGGAAACCCTACAATGAGCAGTTCTTC. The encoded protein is CASRDTGKPYNEQFF.

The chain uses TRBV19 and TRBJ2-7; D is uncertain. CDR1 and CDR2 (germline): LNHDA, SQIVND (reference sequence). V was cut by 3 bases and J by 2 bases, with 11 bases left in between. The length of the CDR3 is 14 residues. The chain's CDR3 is CASSMLNSAYEQYF. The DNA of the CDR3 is TGTGCCAGTAGTATGCTCAATAGTGCCTACGAGCAGTACTTC.

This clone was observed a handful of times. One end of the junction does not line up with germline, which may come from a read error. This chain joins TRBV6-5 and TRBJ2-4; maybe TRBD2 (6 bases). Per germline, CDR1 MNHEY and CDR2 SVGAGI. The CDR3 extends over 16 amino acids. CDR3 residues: CASSYSSVGGKNIQYF. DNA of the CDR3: TGTGCCAGCAGCTACTCCTCAGTGGGAGGCAAAAACATTCAGTACTTC.

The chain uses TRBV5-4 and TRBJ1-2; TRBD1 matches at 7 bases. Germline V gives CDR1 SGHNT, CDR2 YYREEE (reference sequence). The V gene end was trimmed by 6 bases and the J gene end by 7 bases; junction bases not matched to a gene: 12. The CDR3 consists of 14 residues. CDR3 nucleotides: TGTGCCAGCATCGAACCCGACAGGGTAGGTGGCTACACCTTC. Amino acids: CASIEPDRVGGYTF.

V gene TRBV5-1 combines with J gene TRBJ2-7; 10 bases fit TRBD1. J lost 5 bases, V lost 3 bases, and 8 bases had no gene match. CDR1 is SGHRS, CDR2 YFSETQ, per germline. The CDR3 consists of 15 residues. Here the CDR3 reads CASSSLGTGVNEQYF. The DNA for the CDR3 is TGCGCCAGCAGCTCGTTGGGGACAGGGGTCAACGAGCAGTACTTC.

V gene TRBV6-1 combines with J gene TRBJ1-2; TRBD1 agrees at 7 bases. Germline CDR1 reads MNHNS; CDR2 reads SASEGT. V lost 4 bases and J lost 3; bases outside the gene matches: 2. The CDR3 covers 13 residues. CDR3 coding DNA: TGTGCCAGCAGTGCCAGGGGGTACTATGGCTACACCTTC. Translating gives CASSARGYYGYTF.

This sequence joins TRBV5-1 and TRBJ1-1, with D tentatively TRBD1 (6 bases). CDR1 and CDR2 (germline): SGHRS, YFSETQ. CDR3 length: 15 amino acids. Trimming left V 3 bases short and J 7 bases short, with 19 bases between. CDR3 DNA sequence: TGCGCCAGCAGCTCGCGTACAGGGACACCAGATGAAGCTTTCTTT. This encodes CASSSRTGTPDEAFF.

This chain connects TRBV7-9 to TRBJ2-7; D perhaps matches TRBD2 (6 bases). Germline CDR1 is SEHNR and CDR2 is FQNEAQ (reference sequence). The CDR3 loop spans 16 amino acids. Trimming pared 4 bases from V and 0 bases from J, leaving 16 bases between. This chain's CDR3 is CASSSAGSGPSYEQYF. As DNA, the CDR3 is TGTGCCAGCAGCTCCGCTGGTAGCGGACCCTCCTACGAGCAGTACTTC.

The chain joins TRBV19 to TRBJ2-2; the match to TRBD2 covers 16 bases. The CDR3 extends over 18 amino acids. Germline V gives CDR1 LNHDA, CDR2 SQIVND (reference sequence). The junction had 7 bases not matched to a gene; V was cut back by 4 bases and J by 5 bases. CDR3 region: CASSTGTSGRAETGELFF. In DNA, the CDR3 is TGTGCCAGTAGTACCGGGACTAGCGGGAGGGCTGAAACCGGGGAGCTGTTTTTT.

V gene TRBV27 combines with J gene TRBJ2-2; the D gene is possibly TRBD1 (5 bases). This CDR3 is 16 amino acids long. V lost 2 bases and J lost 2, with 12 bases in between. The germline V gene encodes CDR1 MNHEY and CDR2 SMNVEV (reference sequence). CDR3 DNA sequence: TGTGCCAGCAGTTTAGGGGCAGGGTTTAACACCGGGGAGCTGTTTTTT. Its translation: CASSLGAGFNTGELFF.

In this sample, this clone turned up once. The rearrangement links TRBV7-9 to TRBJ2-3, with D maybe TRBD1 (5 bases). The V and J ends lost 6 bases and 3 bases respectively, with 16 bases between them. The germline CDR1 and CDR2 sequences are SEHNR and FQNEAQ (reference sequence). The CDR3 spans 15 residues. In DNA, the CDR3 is TGTGCCAGCAGACAAGGGTCAGGGTTTACAGATACGCAGTATTTT. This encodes CASRQGSGFTDTQYF.

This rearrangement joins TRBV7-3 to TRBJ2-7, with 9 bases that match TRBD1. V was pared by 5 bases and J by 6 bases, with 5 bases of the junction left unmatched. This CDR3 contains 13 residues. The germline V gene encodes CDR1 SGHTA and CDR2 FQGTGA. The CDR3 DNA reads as TGTGCCAGCAGCCCACAGACAGGGGGCGAGCAGTACTTC. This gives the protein CASSPQTGGEQYF. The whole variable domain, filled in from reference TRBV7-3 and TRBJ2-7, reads GAGVSQTPSNKVTEKGKYVELRCDPISGHTALYWYRQSLGQGPEFLIYFQGTGAADDSGLPNDRFFAVRPEGSVSTLKIQRTERGDSAVYLCASSPQTGGEQYFGPGTRLTVT.

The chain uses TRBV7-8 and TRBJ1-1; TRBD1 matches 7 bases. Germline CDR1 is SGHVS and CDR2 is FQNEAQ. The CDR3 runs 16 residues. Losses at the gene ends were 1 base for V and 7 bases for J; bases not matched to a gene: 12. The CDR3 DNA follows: TGTGCCAGCAGCTTAGTAGGGGGGACAGCGTACCTTGAAGCTTTCTTT. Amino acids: CASSLVGGTAYLEAFF.

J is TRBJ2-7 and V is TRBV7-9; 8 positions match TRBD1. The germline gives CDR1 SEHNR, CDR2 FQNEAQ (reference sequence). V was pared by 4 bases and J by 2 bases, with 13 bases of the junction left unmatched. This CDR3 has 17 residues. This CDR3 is CASSSHFQTGEAYEQYF. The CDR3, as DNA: TGTGCCAGCAGCTCCCACTTCCAGACAGGGGAGGCCTACGAGCAGTACTTC. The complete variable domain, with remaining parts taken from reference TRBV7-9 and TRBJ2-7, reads DTGVSQNPRHKITKRGQNVTFRCDPISEHNRLYWYRQTLGQGPEFLTYFQNEAQLEKSRLLSDRFSAERPKGSFSTLEIQRTEQGDSAMYLCASSSHFQTGEAYEQYFGPGTRLTVT.

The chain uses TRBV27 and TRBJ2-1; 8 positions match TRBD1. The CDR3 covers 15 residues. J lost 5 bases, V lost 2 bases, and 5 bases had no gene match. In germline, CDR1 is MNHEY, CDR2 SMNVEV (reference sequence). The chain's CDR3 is CASSLRRTGNNEQFF. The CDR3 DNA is TGTGCCAGCAGTTTACGGCGGACAGGGAACAATGAGCAGTTCTTC.